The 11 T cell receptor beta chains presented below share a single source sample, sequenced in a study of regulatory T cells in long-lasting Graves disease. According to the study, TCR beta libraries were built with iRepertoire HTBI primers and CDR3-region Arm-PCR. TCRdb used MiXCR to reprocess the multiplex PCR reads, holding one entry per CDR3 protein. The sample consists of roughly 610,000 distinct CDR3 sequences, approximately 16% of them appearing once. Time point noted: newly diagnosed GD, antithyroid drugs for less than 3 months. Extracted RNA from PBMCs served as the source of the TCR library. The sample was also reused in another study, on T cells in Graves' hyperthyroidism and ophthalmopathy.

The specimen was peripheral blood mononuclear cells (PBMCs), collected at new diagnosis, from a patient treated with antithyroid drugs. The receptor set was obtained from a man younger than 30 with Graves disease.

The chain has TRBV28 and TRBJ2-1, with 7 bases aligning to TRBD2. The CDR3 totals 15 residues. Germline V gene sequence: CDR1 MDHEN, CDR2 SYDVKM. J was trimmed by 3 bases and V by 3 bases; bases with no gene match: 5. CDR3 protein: CASSFLAGDYNEQFF. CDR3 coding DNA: TGTGCCAGCAGTTTTCTGGCGGGGGACTACAATGAGCAGTTCTTC.

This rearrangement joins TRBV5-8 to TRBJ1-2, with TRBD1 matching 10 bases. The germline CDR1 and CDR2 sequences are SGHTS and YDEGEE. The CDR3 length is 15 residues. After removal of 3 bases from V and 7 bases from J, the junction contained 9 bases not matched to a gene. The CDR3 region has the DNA TGTGCCAGCAGCTGGGGGGACAGGGGTGTCGGTGGCTACACCTTC. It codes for CASSWGDRGVGGYTF.

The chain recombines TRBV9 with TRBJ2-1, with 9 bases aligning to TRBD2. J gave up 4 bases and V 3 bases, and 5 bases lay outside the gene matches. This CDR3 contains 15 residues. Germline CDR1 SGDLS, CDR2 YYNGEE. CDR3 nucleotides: TGTGCCAGCAGCGGTGGGGCGGGAGGGTACAATGAGCAGTTCTTC. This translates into CASSGGAGGYNEQFF.

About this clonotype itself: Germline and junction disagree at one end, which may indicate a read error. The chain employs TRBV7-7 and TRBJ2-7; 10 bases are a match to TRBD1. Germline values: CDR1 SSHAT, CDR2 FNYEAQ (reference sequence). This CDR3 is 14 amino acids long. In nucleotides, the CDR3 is TGTGCTAGCAGCCTACGACAGGGGGCGAGGGAGCAGTACTTC. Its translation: CASSLRQGAREQYF.

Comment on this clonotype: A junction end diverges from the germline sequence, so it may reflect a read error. In nucleotides, the CDR3 is TGTGCCGGCAGCAGACCAGGGGTAGGCATGAACACTGAAGCTTTCTTT. Protein product: CAGSRPGVGMNTEAFF. J is TRBJ1-1 and V is TRBV3-1; TRBD1 might be the D (6 bases). There are 16 residues in the CDR3. Germline loops: CDR1 LGHDT, CDR2 YNNKEL (reference sequence).

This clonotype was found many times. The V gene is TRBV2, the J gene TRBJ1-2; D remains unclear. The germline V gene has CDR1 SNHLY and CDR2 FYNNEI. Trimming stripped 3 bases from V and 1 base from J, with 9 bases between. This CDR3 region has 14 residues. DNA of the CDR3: TGTGCCAGCAGTGACCCAGGCGTTAACTATGGCTACACCTTC. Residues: CASSDPGVNYGYTF.

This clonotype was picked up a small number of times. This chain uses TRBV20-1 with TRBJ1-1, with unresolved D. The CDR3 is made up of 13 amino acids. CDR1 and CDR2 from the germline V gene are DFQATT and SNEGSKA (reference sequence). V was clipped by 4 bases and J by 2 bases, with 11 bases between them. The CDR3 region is CSAIDPRNTEAFF. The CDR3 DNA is TGCAGTGCTATCGACCCCAGAAACACTGAAGCTTTCTTT.

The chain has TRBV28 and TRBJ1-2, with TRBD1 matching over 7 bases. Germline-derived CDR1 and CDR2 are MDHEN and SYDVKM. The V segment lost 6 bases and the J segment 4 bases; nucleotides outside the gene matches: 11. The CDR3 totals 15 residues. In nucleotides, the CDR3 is TGTGCCAGCAGAAGTACTCCGACAGGGCTCTATGGCTACACCTTC. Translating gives CASRSTPTGLYGYTF.

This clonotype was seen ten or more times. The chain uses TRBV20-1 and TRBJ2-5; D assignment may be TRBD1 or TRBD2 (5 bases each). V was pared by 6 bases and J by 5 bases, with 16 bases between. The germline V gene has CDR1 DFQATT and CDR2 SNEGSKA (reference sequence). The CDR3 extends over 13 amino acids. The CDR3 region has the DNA TGCAGTGCCCCCGCGAGTTGGGGGGAGACCCAGTACTTC. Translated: CSAPASWGETQYF.

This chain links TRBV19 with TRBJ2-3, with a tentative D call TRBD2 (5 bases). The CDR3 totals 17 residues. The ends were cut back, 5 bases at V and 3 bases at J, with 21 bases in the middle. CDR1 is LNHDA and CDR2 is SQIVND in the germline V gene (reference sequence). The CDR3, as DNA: TGTGCCAGTAGTCCTGATGACCCCCACCCGGGGACAGATACGCAGTATTTT. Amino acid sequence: CASSPDDPHPGTDTQYF.

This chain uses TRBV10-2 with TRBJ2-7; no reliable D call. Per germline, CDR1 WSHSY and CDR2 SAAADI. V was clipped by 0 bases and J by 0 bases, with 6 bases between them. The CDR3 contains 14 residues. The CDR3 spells CASSESASSYEQYF. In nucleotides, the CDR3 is TGCGCCAGCAGTGAGTCGGCAAGCTCCTACGAGCAGTACTTC.